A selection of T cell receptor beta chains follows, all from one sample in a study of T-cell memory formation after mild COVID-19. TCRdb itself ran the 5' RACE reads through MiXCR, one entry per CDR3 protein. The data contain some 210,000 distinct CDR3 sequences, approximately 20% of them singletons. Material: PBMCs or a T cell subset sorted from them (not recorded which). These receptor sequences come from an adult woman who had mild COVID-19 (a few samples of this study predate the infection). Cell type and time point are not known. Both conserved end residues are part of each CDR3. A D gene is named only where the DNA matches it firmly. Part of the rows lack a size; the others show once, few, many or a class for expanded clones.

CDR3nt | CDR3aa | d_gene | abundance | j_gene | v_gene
TGTGCCAGCAGTTACGGACAGCGGGAGACCCAGTACTTC | CASSYGQRETQYF | . | . | TRBJ2-5 | TRBV6-6
TGTGCCAGCAGCTTAGCGTGGGGAACTGAAGCTTTCTTT | CASSLAWGTEAFF | . | . | TRBJ1-1 | TRBV7-9
TGTGCCAGCATAGGGGCTAACTATGGCTACACCTTC | CASIGANYGYTF | . | . | TRBJ1-2 | TRBV12-3/TRBV12-4
TGTGCCAGCAGCTTAATAGGCGAGCAGTACTTC | CASSLIGEQYF | . | few | TRBJ2-7 | TRBV7-9
TGCGCCAGCAGCCAGCCGACAGATACTGGAAACACCATATATTTT | CASSQPTDTGNTIYF | . | . | TRBJ1-3 | TRBV4-1
TGTGCCAGCAGCTTAATAGGCGGGACAAAGACAGATACGCAGTATTTT | CASSLIGGTKTDTQYF | . | . | TRBJ2-3 | TRBV7-3
TGCGCCAGCAGCCAGGCGTACTCTAGCACAGATACGCAGTATTTT | CASSQAYSSTDTQYF | . | few | TRBJ2-3 | TRBV4-3
TGCGCCAGCAGCCTGGACGGTATTAACTCTGGAAACACCATATATTTT | CASSLDGINSGNTIYF | . | few | TRBJ1-3 | TRBV5-1
TGTGCCAGCAGTCAGGACAACACTGAAGCTTTCTTT | CASSQDNTEAFF | . | . | TRBJ1-1 | TRBV6-6
TGCGCCAGCAGCCAAACCCCCACGGGACAGGGGGGACCCGATGAGCAGTTCTTC | CASSQTPTGQGGPDEQFF | TRBD1 | few | TRBJ2-1 | TRBV4-1
TGTGCCAGCAGCTATACGGGAGTCCAACGAGGAGACACCATATATTTT | CASSYTGVQRGDTIYF | . | few | TRBJ1-3 | TRBV11-3
TGTGCCAGTAGTCCGCTCCTTAGAGCTAACTATGGCTACACCTTC | CASSPLLRANYGYTF | . | . | TRBJ1-2 | TRBV19
TGCGCCAGCAGAGGGACAAACATGAACACTGAAGCTTTCTTT | CASRGTNMNTEAFF | . | few | TRBJ1-1 | TRBV5-1
TGTGCCAGCAGCTCTGGGTCCGGAGAGACCCAGTACTTC | CASSSGSGETQYF | . | few | TRBJ2-5 | TRBV7-3
TGCGCCAGCAGCCAAGAGCTGGGCCCTAACTATGGCTACACCTTC | CASSQELGPNYGYTF | . | . | TRBJ1-2 | TRBV4-1
TGTGCCAGCCTTCCCAGGGGACTAGCGACAGATACGCAGTATTTT | CASLPRGLATDTQYF | TRBD2 | . | TRBJ2-3 | TRBV2
TGCAGTGCTAGAAGGGCGGGCGGCCATACAGATACGCAGTATTTT | CSARRAGGHTDTQYF | . | . | TRBJ2-3 | TRBV20-1
TGTGCCAGCAGCCAAAGTCGGCACTATGGCTACACCTTC | CASSQSRHYGYTF | . | . | TRBJ1-2 | TRBV3-1
TGCAGTGCTTTCACCAGGTCTCTCACAGATACGCAGTATTTT | CSAFTRSLTDTQYF | . | few | TRBJ2-3 | TRBV20-1
TGTGCCAGCAGCCCCTGGCGGGACGAGCAGTACTTC | CASSPWRDEQYF | . | few | TRBJ2-7 | TRBV7-8
TGCAGCGTGCGGACAGGGTCGGACACCGGGGAGCTGTTTTTT | CSVRTGSDTGELFF | TRBD1 | few | TRBJ2-2 | TRBV29-1
TGCAGTGGCACTGAGCGGGAGGTCTCGCTGGACGAGCAGTACTTC | CSGTEREVSLDEQYF | TRBD2 | few | TRBJ2-7 | TRBV20-1
TGTGCCACCAGCGACACCAATCAGCCCCAGCATTTT | CATSDTNQPQHF | . | . | TRBJ1-5 | TRBV24-1
TGCGCCAGCAGCCGCGAGACCGGGACTAGCGGGGGTTACGAGCAGTACTTC | CASSRETGTSGGYEQYF | TRBD2 | few | TRBJ2-7 | TRBV4-1
TGCGCCAGCCGCACTACAGGGGCCCGGAACACCATATATTTT | CASRTTGARNTIYF | TRBD1 | . | TRBJ1-3 | TRBV10-2
TGTGCCAGCAGCTTGGTAGTAGCGGGCACAGATACGCAGTATTTT | CASSLVVAGTDTQYF | . | . | TRBJ2-3 | TRBV5-4
TGCAGTGCTACTAAGACAGGGGGCAATCAGCCCCAGCATTTT | CSATKTGGNQPQHF | TRBD1 | . | TRBJ1-5 | TRBV20-1
TGTGCCAGCAGGTGGGGGCGCGAATATAATTCACCCCTCCACTTT | CASRWGREYNSPLHF | . | . | TRBJ1-6 | TRBV12-3/TRBV12-4
TGTGCCAGCAGCTTATATCCAGGGACAGACTATGGCTACACCTTC | CASSLYPGTDYGYTF | TRBD1 | . | TRBJ1-2 | TRBV7-8
TGTATGGCAGGGGATTACTCTGGGGCCAACGTCCTGACTTTC | CMAGDYSGANVLTF | . | few | TRBJ2-6 | TRBV7-9
TGTGCCAGCAGCTTACCGGGACCCGGGGGGACCCAGTACTTC | CASSLPGPGGTQYF | . | . | TRBJ2-5 | TRBV7-6
TGTGCCACCAGCAGAGCGCAAGGGATTGGTGAAAAACTGTTTTTT | CATSRAQGIGEKLFF | . | . | TRBJ1-4 | TRBV15
TGTGCCAGCAGTGCCCGGGACACCCTGTTCTTC | CASSARDTLFF | . | few | TRBJ2-1 | TRBV25-1
TGTGCCAGCAGCCAAGATAATACGAATTTGAACACTGAAGCTTTCTTT | CASSQDNTNLNTEAFF | . | many | TRBJ1-1 | TRBV4-2
TGTGCCATCAGTGATCGACTAGCGGGGGGAACCACAGATACGCAGTATTTT | CAISDRLAGGTTDTQYF | TRBD2 | few | TRBJ2-3 | TRBV10-3
TGTGCCAGCACGAAGGGGGCCTTCTATGGCTACACCTTC | CASTKGAFYGYTF | TRBD1 | . | TRBJ1-2 | TRBV6-6
TGCAGCGTTGTCACACAGGGCTCCGAGCAGTACTTC | CSVVTQGSEQYF | . | few | TRBJ2-7 | TRBV29-1
TGTGCCAGCAGTTTGAGCTACTCCTACAATGAGCAGTTCTTC | CASSLSYSYNEQFF | . | many | TRBJ2-1 | TRBV12-3/TRBV12-4
TGTGCCAGCAGCCTCACCGGCCTAGCGGGGGGGAATGAGCAGTTCTTC | CASSLTGLAGGNEQFF | TRBD2 | . | TRBJ2-1 | TRBV7-3
TGTGCCAGCAGCAGATCACAGGGGGCGTCCACCGGGGAGCTGTTTTTT | CASSRSQGASTGELFF | TRBD1 | . | TRBJ2-2 | TRBV7-3
TGCAGTGCTAGCCGGGACCAATGGACCGGGGAGCTGTTTTTT | CSASRDQWTGELFF | . | few | TRBJ2-2 | TRBV20-1
TGCGCCAGCAGCTTGGACATCCCTGGGAACACTGAAGCTTTCTTT | CASSLDIPGNTEAFF | . | few | TRBJ1-1 | TRBV5-1
TGTGCCAGCGGGCCAGGGATGGCCACTGAAGCTTTCTTT | CASGPGMATEAFF | . | . | TRBJ1-1 | TRBV2
TGTGCCAGCAGTTGGACAGGGGGCGATTGGGGCTCCTATAATTCACCCCTCCACTTT | CASSWTGGDWGSYNSPLHF | TRBD1 | few | TRBJ1-6 | TRBV12-3/TRBV12-4
TGTGCCAGCAGTAATGACAGGAACACTGAAGCTTTCTTT | CASSNDRNTEAFF | . | few | TRBJ1-1 | TRBV6-6
TGTGCCAGCAGATGGGGGGTAGAGCAGTACTTC | CASRWGVEQYF | . | many | TRBJ2-7 | TRBV12-3/TRBV12-4
TGTGCCAGCAGCCCCGGGACAGGGGGCGCGGAGACCCAGTACTTC | CASSPGTGGAETQYF | TRBD1 | . | TRBJ2-5 | TRBV5-6
TGCGCCAGCAGCCAAGAGGGGCAGGTCGGGGAGCAGTTCTTC | CASSQEGQVGEQFF | . | . | TRBJ2-1 | TRBV4-1
TGCGCCAGCAGCCAGGGACAGGGGGCGGGCACTGAAGCTTTCTTT | CASSQGQGAGTEAFF | TRBD1 | few | TRBJ1-1 | TRBV4-3
TGTGCCAGCAGTCCGACAGGGGGCAGAGAGACCCAGTACTTC | CASSPTGGRETQYF | TRBD1 | few | TRBJ2-5 | TRBV3-1
TGTGCCAGCAGCTCCGGGACAGGGGTCACAGATACGCAGTATTTT | CASSSGTGVTDTQYF | TRBD1 | many | TRBJ2-3 | TRBV5-1
TGTGCCATCAGTGTAGGTCTAGCGGGAGGCAATGAGCAGTTCTTC | CAISVGLAGGNEQFF | TRBD2 | few | TRBJ2-1 | TRBV10-3
TGTGCCAGCAGTCGACAGGGGCGAAGGGGCTACACCTTC | CASSRQGRRGYTF | TRBD1 | few | TRBJ1-2 | TRBV12-3/TRBV12-4
TGTGCCAGTGCAGCGGTCCACGAGCAGTACTTC | CASAAVHEQYF | . | few | TRBJ2-7 | TRBV12-3/TRBV12-4
TGTGCCAGCAGCCCCCAGGCTCGATATGGCTACACCTTC | CASSPQARYGYTF | . | few | TRBJ1-2 | TRBV6-5
TGTGCCACCAGTGTCGGGGGGGGGCCGGGCAATGAGCAGTTCTTC | CATSVGGGPGNEQFF | TRBD2 | few | TRBJ2-1 | TRBV24-1
TGTGCCAGCAGCTTAAGCCCGGCGAACACTGAAGCTTTCTTT | CASSLSPANTEAFF | . | many | TRBJ1-1 | TRBV7-3
TGTGCCAGCAGGGAAACTAGCGGGAGAATGAAGACCCAGTACTTC | CASRETSGRMKTQYF | TRBD2 | . | TRBJ2-5 | TRBV7-8
TGTGCCAGCAGCCCTCAAACCGGGACCCCCAATGAGCAGTTCTTC | CASSPQTGTPNEQFF | . | . | TRBJ2-1 | TRBV7-9